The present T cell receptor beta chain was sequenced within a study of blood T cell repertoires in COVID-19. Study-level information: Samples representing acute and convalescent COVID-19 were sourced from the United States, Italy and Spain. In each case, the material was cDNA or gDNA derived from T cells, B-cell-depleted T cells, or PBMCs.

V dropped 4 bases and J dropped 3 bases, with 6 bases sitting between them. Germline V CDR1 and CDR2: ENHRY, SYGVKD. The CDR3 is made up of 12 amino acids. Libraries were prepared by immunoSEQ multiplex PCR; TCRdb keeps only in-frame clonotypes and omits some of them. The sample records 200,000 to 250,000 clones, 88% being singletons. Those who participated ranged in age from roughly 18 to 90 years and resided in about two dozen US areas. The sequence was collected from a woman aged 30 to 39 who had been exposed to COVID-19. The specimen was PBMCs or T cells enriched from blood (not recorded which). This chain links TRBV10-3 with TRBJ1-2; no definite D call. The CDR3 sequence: CAISGQDYGYTF. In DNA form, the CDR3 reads TGTGCCATCAGTGGGCAGGACTATGGCTACACCTTC.